This TCR beta chain was observed in a study of blood T cell repertoires in COVID-19. Across the study: Samples representing acute and convalescent COVID-19 were sourced from the United States, Italy and Spain.

Original processing notes: Reference gene primer amplification yielded estimated nucleated cell counts. Generated by immunoSEQ multiplex PCR, the TCRdb table keeps only in-frame clones and is missing some. That table supplies the V and J calls and clone size; D and trimming were determined from the DNA. The sample lists roughly 670,000 clones; around 89% were seen once. V was clipped by 6 bases and J by 8 bases; unmatched bases: 6. The CDR3 extends over 13 amino acids. Per germline, CDR1 MNHNY and CDR2 SVGAGI (reference sequence). Sequenced: peripheral blood. This clonotype originated in a woman younger than 30 with acute or convalescent COVID-19. This chain links TRBV6-6 with TRBJ1-2; 10 positions agree with TRBD1. The CDR3 is CASRTGGGKGYTF. The CDR3, as DNA: TGTGCCAGCAGGACAGGGGGCGGGAAAGGCTACACCTTC.